This entry lists 14 T cell receptor beta chains sequenced from one sample in a study of Ad26.COV2.S vaccination and SARS-CoV-2 variants. TCRdb keeps only in-frame clones here, not all; method: immunoSEQ multiplex PCR. The sample holds around 300,000 clones, roughly nine tenths seen once. Indicated treatment: 19 received Ad26.COV2.S at low or high dose, single or two shots; 5 received placebo; per-sample allocation not given. Sampling happened 63 days after the first vaccine or placebo injection. Source: peripheral blood, taken in a trial of Ad26.COV2.S vaccine versus placebo. These TCRs come from a person aged 18 to 59 who received the Ad26.COV2.S COVID-19 vaccine or a placebo.

This clone was picked up a small number of times. The V and J genes are TRBV7-9 and TRBJ1-6; D gene uncertain. V was trimmed by 5 bases and J by 4 bases, leaving 6 bases between them. Germline CDR1 and CDR2: SEHNR and FQNEAQ (reference sequence). The CDR3 extends over 13 amino acids. The CDR3 DNA reads TGTGCCAGCAGCCCCCGGTATAATTCACCCCTCCACTTT. Translated, it gives CASSPRYNSPLHF.

The rearrangement joins TRBV29-1 to TRBJ1-1; weak D call: TRBD1 (5 bases). The CDR3 consists of 10 residues. CDR1 is SQVTM, CDR2 ANQGSEA, per germline. V dropped 6 bases and J dropped 7 bases, with 9 bases sitting between them. The CDR3 sequence: CSVGAIEAFF. The CDR3 DNA sequence: TGCAGCGTCGGGGCCATTGAAGCTTTCTTT.

This clone was picked up a small number of times. The chain carries TRBV6-2 or TRBV6-3 and TRBJ1-5; 10 bases are a match to TRBD1. The CDR3 contains 16 residues. The ends lost 6 bases at V and 4 bases at J; junction bases unmatched: 9. Germline-derived CDR1 and CDR2 are MNHEY and SVGEGT. CDR3 DNA sequence: TGTGCCAGCAGCTCCGCCGGGACAGGGGCTAATCAGCCCCAGCATTTT. Translating gives CASSSAGTGANQPQHF.

V and J are TRBV25-1 and TRBJ2-1, with TRBD2 identical over 8 bases. The CDR3 length is 17 residues. V shed 3 bases and J 5 bases; nucleotides not matched to a gene: 12. In germline, CDR1 is MGHDK, CDR2 SYGVNS. CDR3 residues: CASSEGPRAGAHNEQFF. The DNA for the CDR3 is TGTGCCAGCAGTGAGGGTCCACGAGCGGGAGCCCACAATGAGCAGTTCTTC.

This clone appeared once. The V and J genes are TRBV10-3 and TRBJ1-2, with 9 bases aligning to TRBD1. Germline V gene lookup returns CDR1 ENHRY and CDR2 SYGVKD. V shed 5 bases and J 2 bases; nucleotides not matched to a gene: 3. This CDR3 is built from 14 residues. CDR3 loop: CAISPGTGNYGYTF. The CDR3 nucleotides read TGTGCCATCAGTCCCGGGACAGGGAACTATGGCTACACCTTC.

V gene TRBV4-1 combines with J gene TRBJ1-4; D remains ambiguous. There are 17 residues in the CDR3. V dropped 4 bases and J dropped 3 bases, with 18 bases sitting between them. Germline CDR1 and CDR2: MGHRA and YSYEKL. This chain's CDR3 is CASSLQGSLGANEKLFF. CDR3 nucleotide sequence: TGCGCCAGCAGCCTCCAAGGGTCACTCGGGGCTAATGAAAAACTGTTTTTT.

The chain joins TRBV18 to TRBJ1-1; no clear D gene. V gave up 3 bases and J gave up 1 base, with 12 bases separating them. Per germline, CDR1 KGHSH and CDR2 LQKENI. The CDR3 spans 15 residues. DNA of the CDR3: TGTGCCAGCTCACCCCCCGGGGTGGGGAACACTGAAGCTTTCTTT. This codes for CASSPPGVGNTEAFF.

The chain is built from TRBV6-2 or TRBV6-3 and TRBJ1-5; a weak D match, TRBD1 (6 bases). The CDR3 covers 14 residues. V lost 2 bases to trimming and J lost 3 bases, with 8 bases between them. The germline V gene has CDR1 MNHEY and CDR2 SVGEGT. This CDR3 is CASSYQGTNQPQHF. CDR3 bases: TGTGCCAGCAGTTACCAGGGGACCAATCAGCCCCAGCATTTT.

This clone was counted a single time. The V gene is TRBV7-8, the J gene TRBJ2-3, with D possibly TRBD1 on 7 matching bases. Germline lookup yields CDR1 SGHVS and CDR2 FQNEAQ. The CDR3 is 18 amino acids. Between the trimmed V and J ends, which lost 3 bases and 7 bases, there was a span of 26 bases. CDR3 sequence reads: CASSFWTGVGGTDNTQYF. CDR3 bases: TGTGCCAGCAGCTTCTGGACAGGCGTTGGGGGGACAGACAATACGCAGTATTTT.

The chain combines TRBV18 with TRBJ2-7; 12 bases agree with TRBD2. Looked up from germline, CDR1 is KGHSH and CDR2 is LQKENI. V lost 3 bases to trimming and J lost 4 bases; unmatched junction nucleotides: 4. The CDR3 loop spans 15 amino acids. DNA of the CDR3: TGTGCCAGCTCACCGGGACTAGCGGGCCGGTACGAGCAGTACTTC. Protein product: CASSPGLAGRYEQYF.

The chain uses TRBV6-2 or TRBV6-3 and TRBJ1-5; a possible D gene is TRBD1 (5 bases). Germline lookup yields CDR1 MNHEY and CDR2 SVGEGT. The CDR3 has 18 residues. Trimming shortened V by 0 bases and J by 1 base, and 16 bases separated the two germline ends. The CDR3 loop reads CASSYSRGGSGSNQPQHF. CDR3 coding DNA: TGTGCCAGCAGTTACTCGAGGGGAGGATCGGGGAGCAATCAGCCCCAGCATTTT.

The chain combines TRBV9 with TRBJ1-2, with D hard to call. This CDR3 comprises 11 residues. Germline CDR1 reads SGDLS; CDR2 reads YYNGEE. V was trimmed by 4 bases and J by 6 bases, leaving 7 bases between them. CDR3 coding DNA: TGTGCCAGCAGCCCCACGGATGGCTACACCTTC. This gives the protein CASSPTDGYTF.

This chain joins TRBV6-6 and TRBJ1-5; no clear D gene. V gave up 10 bases and J gave up 3 bases, with 13 bases separating them. There are 13 residues in the CDR3. Germline V lookup: CDR1 MNHNY, CDR2 SVGAGI (reference sequence). DNA for the CDR3: TGTGCCACTAGGGAAAATGCCAATCAGCCCCAGCATTTT. Its protein product is CATRENANQPQHF.

The chain recombines TRBV6-1 with TRBJ2-7; 10 nucleotides agree with TRBD2. There are 16 residues in the CDR3. The germline CDR1 and CDR2 sequences are MNHNS and SASEGT. J lost 0 bases, V lost 4 bases, and 6 bases had no gene match. CDR3 bases: TGTGCCAGCAGTGTAGCGGGGGGTTCGAGCTCCTACGAGCAGTACTTC. This translates into CASSVAGGSSSYEQYF.